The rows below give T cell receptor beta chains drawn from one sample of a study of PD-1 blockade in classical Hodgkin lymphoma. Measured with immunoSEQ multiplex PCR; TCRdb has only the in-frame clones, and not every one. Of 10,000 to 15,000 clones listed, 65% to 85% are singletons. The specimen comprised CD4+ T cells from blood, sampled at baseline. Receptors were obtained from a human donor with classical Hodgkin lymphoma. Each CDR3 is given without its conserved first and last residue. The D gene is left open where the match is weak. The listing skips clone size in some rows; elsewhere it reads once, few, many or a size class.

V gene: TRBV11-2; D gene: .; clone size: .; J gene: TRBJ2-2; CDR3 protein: ASSLQQVWIGELF
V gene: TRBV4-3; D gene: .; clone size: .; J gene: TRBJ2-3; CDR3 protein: ASSRNRHPDTQY
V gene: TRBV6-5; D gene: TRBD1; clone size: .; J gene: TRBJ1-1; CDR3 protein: ASSYVGQLEAF
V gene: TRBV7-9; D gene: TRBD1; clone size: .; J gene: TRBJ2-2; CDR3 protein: ASSSKIGQGNTGELF
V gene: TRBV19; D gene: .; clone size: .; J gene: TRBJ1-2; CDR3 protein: ASSIGRGLVGYT
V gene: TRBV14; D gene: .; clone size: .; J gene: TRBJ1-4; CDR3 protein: ASSQGVFDEKLF
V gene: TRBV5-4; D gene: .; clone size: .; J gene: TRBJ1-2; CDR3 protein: ASSSGLSYGYT
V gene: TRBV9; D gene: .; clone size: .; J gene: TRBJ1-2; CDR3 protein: ASSGQGKVYTGGYT
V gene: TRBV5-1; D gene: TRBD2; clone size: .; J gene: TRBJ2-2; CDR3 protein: ASGLAGGQANTGELF
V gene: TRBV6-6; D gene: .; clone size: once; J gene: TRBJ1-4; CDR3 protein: ASSYSTQSNEKLF
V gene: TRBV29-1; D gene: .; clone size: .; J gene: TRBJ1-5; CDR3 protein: SVARGNNQPQH
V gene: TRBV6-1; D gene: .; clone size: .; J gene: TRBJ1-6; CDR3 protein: ASSPEPGPLH
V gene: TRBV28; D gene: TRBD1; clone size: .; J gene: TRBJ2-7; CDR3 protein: ASIPIGGQYSYEQY
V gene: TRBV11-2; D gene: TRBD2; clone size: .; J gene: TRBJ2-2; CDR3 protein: ASRAPRLADSHGELF
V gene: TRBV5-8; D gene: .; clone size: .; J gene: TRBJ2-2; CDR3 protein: ASSLLRGATGELF
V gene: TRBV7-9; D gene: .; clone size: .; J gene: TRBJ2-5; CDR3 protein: ASSLGLGYEETQY
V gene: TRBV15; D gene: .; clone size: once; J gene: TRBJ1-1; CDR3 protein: ATSRDQAGGARGEAF
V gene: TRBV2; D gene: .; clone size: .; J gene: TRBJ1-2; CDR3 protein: ASRTGSNYGYT
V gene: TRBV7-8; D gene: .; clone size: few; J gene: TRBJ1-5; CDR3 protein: ASSLVLGNQPQH
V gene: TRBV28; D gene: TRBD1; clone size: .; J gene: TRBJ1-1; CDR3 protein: ASKNRGRGGTEAF
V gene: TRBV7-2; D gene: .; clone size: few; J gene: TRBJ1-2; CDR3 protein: ASSLHDSLYGYT
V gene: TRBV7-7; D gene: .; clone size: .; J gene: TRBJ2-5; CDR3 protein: ASSSLIGGRETQY
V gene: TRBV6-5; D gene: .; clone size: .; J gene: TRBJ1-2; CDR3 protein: ASSGTNYGYT
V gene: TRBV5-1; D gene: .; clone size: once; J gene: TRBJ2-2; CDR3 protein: ASSSTANTGELF
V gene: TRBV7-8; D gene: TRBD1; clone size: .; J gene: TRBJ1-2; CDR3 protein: ASSPKAGGTYGYT
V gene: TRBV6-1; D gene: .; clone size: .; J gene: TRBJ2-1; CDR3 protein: ASSRTFNEQF
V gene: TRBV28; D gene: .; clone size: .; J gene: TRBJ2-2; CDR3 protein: ASTGMGQGVGHGELF
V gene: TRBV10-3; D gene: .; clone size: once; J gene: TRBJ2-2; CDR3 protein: AIGETGTGELF
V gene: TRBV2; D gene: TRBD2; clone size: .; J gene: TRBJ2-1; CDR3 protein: ASSEEKRGAYNEQF
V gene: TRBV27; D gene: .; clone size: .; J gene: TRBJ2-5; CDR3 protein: ASSSGLTNVETQY
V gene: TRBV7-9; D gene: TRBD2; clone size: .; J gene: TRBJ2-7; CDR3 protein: ASSLDRRGVEQY
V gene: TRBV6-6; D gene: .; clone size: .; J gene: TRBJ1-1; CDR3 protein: ASSLPDSGTEAF
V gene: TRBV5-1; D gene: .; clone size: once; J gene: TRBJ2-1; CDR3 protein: ASSLVLGGYNEQF
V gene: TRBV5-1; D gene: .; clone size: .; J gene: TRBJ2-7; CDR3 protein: ASSLLQADGEQY
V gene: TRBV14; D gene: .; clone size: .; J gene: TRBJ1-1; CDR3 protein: ASSQERLRGVTEAF
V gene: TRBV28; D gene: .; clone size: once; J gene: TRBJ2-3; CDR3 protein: ASSSRDTQY
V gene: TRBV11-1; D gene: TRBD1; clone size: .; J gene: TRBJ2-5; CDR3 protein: ASSSWTGGETQY
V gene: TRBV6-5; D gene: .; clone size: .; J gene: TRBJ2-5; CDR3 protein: ASSRDWGSQETQY
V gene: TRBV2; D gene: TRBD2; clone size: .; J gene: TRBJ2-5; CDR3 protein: ASRKGLAGGGETQY
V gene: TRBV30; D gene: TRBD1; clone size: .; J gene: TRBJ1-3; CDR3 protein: AWTGQGAIGNTIY
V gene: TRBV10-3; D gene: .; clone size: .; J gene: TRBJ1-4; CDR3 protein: AISESGAPNEKLF
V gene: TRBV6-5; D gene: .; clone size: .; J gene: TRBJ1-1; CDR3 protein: ASSYSRWTSNTEAF
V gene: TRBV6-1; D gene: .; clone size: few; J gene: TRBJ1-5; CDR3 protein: ASHVSRGQPQH
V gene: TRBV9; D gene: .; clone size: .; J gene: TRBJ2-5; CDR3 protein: APRDFSGTQY
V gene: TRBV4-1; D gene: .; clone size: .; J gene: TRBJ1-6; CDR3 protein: ASSHPAGSYNSPLH
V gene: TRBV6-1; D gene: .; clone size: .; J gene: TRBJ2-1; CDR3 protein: ASRKNHEQF
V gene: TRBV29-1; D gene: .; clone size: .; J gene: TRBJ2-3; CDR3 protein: SVDGSTDTQY
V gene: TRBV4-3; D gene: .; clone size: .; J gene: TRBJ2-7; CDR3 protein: ASSPRLAYEQY
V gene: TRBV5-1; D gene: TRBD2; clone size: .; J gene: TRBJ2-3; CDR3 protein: ASSLAWTSGGDTQY
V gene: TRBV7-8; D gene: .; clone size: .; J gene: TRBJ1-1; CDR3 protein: ASSLNEGTEAF
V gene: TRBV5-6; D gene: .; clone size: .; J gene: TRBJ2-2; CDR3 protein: ASSFWQMNTGELF
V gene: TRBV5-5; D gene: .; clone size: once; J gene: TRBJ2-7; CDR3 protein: ASSLEAGVEQY
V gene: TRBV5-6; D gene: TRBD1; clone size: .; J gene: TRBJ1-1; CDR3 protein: ASSWGQGSTEAF
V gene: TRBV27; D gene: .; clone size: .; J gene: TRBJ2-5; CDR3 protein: ASGHLQETQY
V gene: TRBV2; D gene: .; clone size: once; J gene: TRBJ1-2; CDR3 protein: ASSAGEAYGYT